This is a list of T cell receptor beta chains from one sample in a study of T cells in Graves' hyperthyroidism and ophthalmopathy. From the multiplex PCR reads, TCRdb called clonotypes with MiXCR, one entry per CDR3 protein. The sample lists hundreds of thousands of distinct CDR3 sequences; roughly a quarter were seen once. The specimen was blood. The receptors derive from a woman aged 25-40 years with Graves' ophthalmopathy. CDR3s include the opening cysteine and the closing phenylalanine or tryptophan. The D gene is left open where the match is weak. Rows give clone size only sometimes, using once, few, many, or a class for an expanded clone.

j_call: TRBJ2-5
clone_size: few
d_call: TRBD2
v_call: TRBV7-3
cdr3_nt: TGTGCCAGCAGCTTAAAAGCCCCGGGAGGGGGAGAGACCCAGTACTTC
cdr3_aa: CASSLKAPGGGETQYF

j_call: TRBJ2-5
clone_size: few
d_call: -
v_call: TRBV12-3/TRBV12-4
cdr3_nt: TGTGCCAGCAGTTTAAGGATCGGGACGGAGACCCAGTACTTC
cdr3_aa: CASSLRIGTETQYF

j_call: TRBJ1-3
clone_size: many
d_call: -
v_call: TRBV7-9
cdr3_nt: TGTGCCAGCAGCCGCGGGACCTTCTCTGGAAACACCATATATTTT
cdr3_aa: CASSRGTFSGNTIYF

j_call: TRBJ1-1
clone_size: many
d_call: TRBD1
v_call: TRBV7-8
cdr3_nt: TGTGCCAGCAGCTCACGACAGGGTTTTGGGTTGAACACTGAAGCTTTCTTT
cdr3_aa: CASSSRQGFGLNTEAFF

j_call: TRBJ2-3
clone_size: -
d_call: TRBD2
v_call: TRBV28
cdr3_nt: TGTGCCAGCAGTTTCGGACTAGCGGGGAGATCCACAGATACGCAGTATTTT
cdr3_aa: CASSFGLAGRSTDTQYF

j_call: TRBJ1-1
clone_size: -
d_call: -
v_call: TRBV7-8
cdr3_nt: TGTGCCAGCAGCTTCTTCCCCGGGGCTCCTGAAGCTTTCTTT
cdr3_aa: CASSFFPGAPEAFF

j_call: TRBJ2-7
clone_size: -
d_call: -
v_call: TRBV30
cdr3_nt: TGTGCCTGCCACCAGGGCCAGATGTTTAACTACGAGCAGTACTTC
cdr3_aa: CACHQGQMFNYEQYF

j_call: TRBJ2-5
clone_size: few
d_call: -
v_call: TRBV29-1
cdr3_nt: TGCAGCGTGGGTAAGGACATCCAAGAGACCCAGTACTTC
cdr3_aa: CSVGKDIQETQYF

j_call: TRBJ2-7
clone_size: few
d_call: -
v_call: TRBV3-1
cdr3_nt: TGTGCCAGCAGCCAATCGGGTCCCTACGAGCAGTACTTC
cdr3_aa: CASSQSGPYEQYF

j_call: TRBJ1-5
clone_size: -
d_call: -
v_call: TRBV7-6
cdr3_nt: TGTGCCAGCAGCAGGGGTGGTGCCAATCAGCCCCAGCATTTT
cdr3_aa: CASSRGGANQPQHF

j_call: TRBJ1-5
clone_size: many
d_call: TRBD1
v_call: TRBV27
cdr3_nt: TGTGCCAGCAGGAATACAGGGGCGGATCAGCCCCAGCATTTT
cdr3_aa: CASRNTGADQPQHF

j_call: TRBJ2-5
clone_size: many
d_call: TRBD1
v_call: TRBV12-3/TRBV12-4
cdr3_nt: TGTGCCAGCAGGGAGACAGGGACAGGGGGCGGAGAGACCCAGTACTTC
cdr3_aa: CASRETGTGGGETQYF

j_call: TRBJ2-2
clone_size: -
d_call: TRBD1
v_call: TRBV5-1
cdr3_nt: TGCGCCAGCAGCTTAAACAGGGGGGATACCGGGGAGCTGTTTTTT
cdr3_aa: CASSLNRGDTGELFF

j_call: TRBJ1-5
clone_size: many
d_call: TRBD1
v_call: TRBV20-1
cdr3_nt: TGCAGTGCTATCCGAAGTCCCGGGACAGGGTTCAGTCAGCCCCAGCATTTT
cdr3_aa: CSAIRSPGTGFSQPQHF

j_call: TRBJ1-3
clone_size: -
d_call: -
v_call: TRBV6-1
cdr3_nt: TGTGCCAGCAGTGAAGCTGAGGGGTCCTCTGGAAACACCATATATTTT
cdr3_aa: CASSEAEGSSGNTIYF

j_call: TRBJ2-5
clone_size: -
d_call: -
v_call: TRBV15
cdr3_nt: TGTGCCACCAGCAGAGTGGGGCCACCGGAGACCCAGTACTTC
cdr3_aa: CATSRVGPPETQYF

j_call: TRBJ1-2
clone_size: few
d_call: TRBD1
v_call: TRBV12-3/TRBV12-4
cdr3_nt: TGTGCCAGCAGTCGTGGACAGGGGGATACAAGAAACTATGGCTACACCTTC
cdr3_aa: CASSRGQGDTRNYGYTF

j_call: TRBJ1-5
clone_size: few
d_call: -
v_call: TRBV2
cdr3_nt: TGTGCCAGCAGGCTTCTTGAGGGCCAGAACAATCAGCCCCAGCATTTT
cdr3_aa: CASRLLEGQNNQPQHF

j_call: TRBJ2-1
clone_size: many
d_call: -
v_call: TRBV12-3/TRBV12-4
cdr3_nt: TGTGCCAGCAGTCGGGGGCCCTCCTACAATGAGCAGTTCTTC
cdr3_aa: CASSRGPSYNEQFF

j_call: TRBJ1-2
clone_size: few
d_call: -
v_call: TRBV18
cdr3_nt: TGTGCCAGCTCCCCTGGGGAAGACTATGGCTACACCTTC
cdr3_aa: CASSPGEDYGYTF

j_call: TRBJ1-1
clone_size: -
d_call: -
v_call: TRBV30
cdr3_nt: TGTGCCTGGTCTAGGACGAACACTGAAGCTTTCTTT
cdr3_aa: CAWSRTNTEAFF

j_call: TRBJ1-1
clone_size: many
d_call: -
v_call: TRBV4-1
cdr3_nt: TGCGCCAGCAGCCCAATACAGGGACGGGACACTGAAGCTTTCTTT
cdr3_aa: CASSPIQGRDTEAFF

j_call: TRBJ1-1
clone_size: many
d_call: TRBD1
v_call: TRBV11-2
cdr3_nt: TGTGCCAGCAGCTTCTCCGGGACAGAGAGGACGGGAGCTTTCTTT
cdr3_aa: CASSFSGTERTGAFF

j_call: TRBJ2-7
clone_size: many
d_call: -
v_call: TRBV24-1
cdr3_nt: TGTGCCACCAGTGCGAAGGGCAGGGGTCCATTACTCAGCTCCTACGAGCAGTACTTC
cdr3_aa: CATSAKGRGPLLSSYEQYF

j_call: TRBJ1-1
clone_size: -
d_call: -
v_call: TRBV28
cdr3_nt: TGTGCCAGCACCCCAATGAAGCTCGACACTGAAGCTTTCTTT
cdr3_aa: CASTPMKLDTEAFF

j_call: TRBJ1-1
clone_size: few
d_call: TRBD1
v_call: TRBV18
cdr3_nt: TGTGCCAGCTCACTTCAGGACAGGATGAACACTGAAGCTTTCTTT
cdr3_aa: CASSLQDRMNTEAFF

j_call: TRBJ2-7
clone_size: many
d_call: -
v_call: TRBV7-3
cdr3_nt: TGTGCCAGCAGCCCCGGGAACTCCTACGAGCAGTACTTC
cdr3_aa: CASSPGNSYEQYF

j_call: TRBJ2-2
clone_size: -
d_call: TRBD2
v_call: TRBV4-1
cdr3_nt: TGCGCCAGCAGCCAAGTTCGGGGGGACACCGGGGAGCTGTTTTTT
cdr3_aa: CASSQVRGDTGELFF

j_call: TRBJ2-5
clone_size: many
d_call: TRBD2
v_call: TRBV7-8
cdr3_nt: TGTGCCAGCAGCTTCTACCTAGCGGGAGGAATCCAAGAGACCCAGTACTTC
cdr3_aa: CASSFYLAGGIQETQYF

j_call: TRBJ2-7
clone_size: many
d_call: TRBD1
v_call: TRBV6-1
cdr3_nt: TGTGCCAGCAGCCGACCGGGACAGGGTGTCTACGAGCAGTACTTC
cdr3_aa: CASSRPGQGVYEQYF